This T cell receptor (beta chain) comes out of a study of control samples from healthy donors and cancer patients. V was shortened by 4 bases and J by 5 bases, with 8 bases between the two germline ends. The CDR3 length is 12 residues. Germline CDR1 reads SGHAT; CDR2 reads FQDESV (reference sequence). TCRdb keeps only in-frame clones here, not all; method: immunoSEQ multiplex PCR. Of about 150,000 clones listed, roughly 92% are singletons. The sequence derives from a man aged 50 or older in good health. Sequenced sample: blood. The chain carries TRBV11-1 and TRBJ2-5, with D possibly matching TRBD1 (6 bases). In DNA form, the CDR3 reads TGTGCCAGCAGCTATCAGGGGGAGACCCAGTACTTC. Amino acid sequence: CASSYQGETQYF.